This is a list of T cell receptor beta chains from one sample in a study of cytomegalovirus exposure and HLA in healthy donors. The protocol was immunoSEQ multiplex PCR, while the TCRdb copy is restricted to in-frame clones and leaves out a portion. This table holds some 180,000 clones, roughly 73% found once. Sequenced sample: PBMCs. The source is a woman aged 25 to 45 in good health and CMV-seronegative. CDR3s include the opening cysteine and the closing phenylalanine or tryptophan. The D gene is left open where the match is weak. Some rows have no size entry. The others give once, few or many, or a class for an expanded clone.

v_gene,abundance,j_gene,d_gene,CDR3nt,CDR3aa
TRBV7-9,few,TRBJ2-7,TRBD1,TGTGCCAGCAGCCACCAATCTCGACAGGGGATTGTAGAGCAGTACTTC,CASSHQSRQGIVEQYF
TRBV10-3,.,TRBJ1-1,TRBD1,TGTGCCACCGGGACAGGGGGCATTGAAGCTTTCTTT,CATGTGGIEAFF
TRBV28,.,TRBJ2-7,.,TGTGCCAGCAGCAATCCCCAGGGAGGGCAGTACTTC,CASSNPQGGQYF
TRBV7-6,once,TRBJ2-1,.,TGTGCCAGCAGCTTTACCACGAGCTCCTACAATGAGCAGTTCTTC,CASSFTTSSYNEQFF
TRBV7-3,.,TRBJ2-1,TRBD2,TGTGCCAGCAGCGGAATGGGGACTAGCGGGGGGGACCCTTACAATGAGCAGTTCTTC,CASSGMGTSGGDPYNEQFF
TRBV27,.,TRBJ1-1,.,TGTGCCAGCAGTCTGCTGGCAGGGCAAATGAACACTGAAGCTTTCTTT,CASSLLAGQMNTEAFF
TRBV18,.,TRBJ2-5,TRBD1,TGTGCCAGCTCACTATCCGGGACAGAAGAGACCCAGTACTTC,CASSLSGTEETQYF
TRBV29-1,.,TRBJ1-2,.,TGCAGCGCCAGGGGCGGGAGTTATGGCTACACCTTC,CSARGGSYGYTF
TRBV27,.,TRBJ2-7,TRBD1,TGTGCCAGCAGTTTAATCGGACAGGCCTATTACGAGCAGTACTTC,CASSLIGQAYYEQYF
TRBV9,.,TRBJ1-3,.,TGTGCCAGCGGCGTACAGGGAATCTCTGGAAACACCATATATTTT,CASGVQGISGNTIYF
TRBV29-1,.,TRBJ2-7,.,TGCAGCGTGGGCCAGACAGGTTCCTACGAGCAGTACTTC,CSVGQTGSYEQYF